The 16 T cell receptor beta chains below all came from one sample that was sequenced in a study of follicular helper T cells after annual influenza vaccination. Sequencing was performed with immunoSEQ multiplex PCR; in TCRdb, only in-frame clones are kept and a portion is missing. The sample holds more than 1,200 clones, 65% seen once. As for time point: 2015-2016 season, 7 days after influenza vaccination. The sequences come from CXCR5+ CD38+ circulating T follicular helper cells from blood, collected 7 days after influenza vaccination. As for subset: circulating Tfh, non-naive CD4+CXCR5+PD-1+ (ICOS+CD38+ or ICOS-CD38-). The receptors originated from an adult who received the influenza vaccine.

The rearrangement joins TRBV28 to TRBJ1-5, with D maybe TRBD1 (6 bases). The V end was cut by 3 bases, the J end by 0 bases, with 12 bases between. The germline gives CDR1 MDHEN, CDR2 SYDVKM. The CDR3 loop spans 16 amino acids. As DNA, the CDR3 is TGTGCCAGCAGTTTGCAACAGGGTTATAGCAATCAGCCCCAGCATTTT. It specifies CASSLQQGYSNQPQHF.

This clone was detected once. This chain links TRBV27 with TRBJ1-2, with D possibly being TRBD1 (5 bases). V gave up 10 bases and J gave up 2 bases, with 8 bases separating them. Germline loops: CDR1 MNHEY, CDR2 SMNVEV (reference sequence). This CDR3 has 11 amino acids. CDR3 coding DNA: TGTGCCACGCGGGACAACTATGGCTACACCTTC. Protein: CATRDNYGYTF.

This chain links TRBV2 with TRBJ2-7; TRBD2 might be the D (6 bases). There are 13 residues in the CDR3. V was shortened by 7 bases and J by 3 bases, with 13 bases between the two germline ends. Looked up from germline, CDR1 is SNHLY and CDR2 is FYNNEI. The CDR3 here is CASTGGLVYEQYF. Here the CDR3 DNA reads TGTGCCAGCACCGGGGGACTGGTCTACGAGCAGTACTTC. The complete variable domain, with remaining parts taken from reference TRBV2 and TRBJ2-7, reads EPEVTQTPSHQVTQMGQEVILRCVPISNHLYFYWYRQILGQKVEFLVSFYNNEISEKSEIFDDQFSVERPDGSNFTLKIRSTKLEDSAMYFCASTGGLVYEQYFGPGTRLTVT.

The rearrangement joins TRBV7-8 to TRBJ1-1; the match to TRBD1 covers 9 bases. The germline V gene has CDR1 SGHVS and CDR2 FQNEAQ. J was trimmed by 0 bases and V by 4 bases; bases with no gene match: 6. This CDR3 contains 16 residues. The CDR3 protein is CASSSRDRELNTEAFF. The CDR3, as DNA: TGTGCCAGCAGCTCCCGGGACAGGGAACTGAACACTGAAGCTTTCTTT.

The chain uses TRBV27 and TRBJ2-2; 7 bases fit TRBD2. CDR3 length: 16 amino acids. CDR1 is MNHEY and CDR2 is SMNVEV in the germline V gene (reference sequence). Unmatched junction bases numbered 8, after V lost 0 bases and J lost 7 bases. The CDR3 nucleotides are TGTGCCAGCAGTTTATCGGGCGGGCTAGCGGTCGGGGAGCTGTTTTTT. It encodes CASSLSGGLAVGELFF.

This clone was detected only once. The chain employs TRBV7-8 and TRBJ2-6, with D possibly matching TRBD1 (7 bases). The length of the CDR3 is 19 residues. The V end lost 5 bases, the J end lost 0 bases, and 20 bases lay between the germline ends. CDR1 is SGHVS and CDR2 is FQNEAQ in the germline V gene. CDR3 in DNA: TGTGCCAGCAGCACCAGGGGGAGGACAGAGTCCTCTGGGGCCAACGTCCTGACTTTC. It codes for CASSTRGRTESSGANVLTF.

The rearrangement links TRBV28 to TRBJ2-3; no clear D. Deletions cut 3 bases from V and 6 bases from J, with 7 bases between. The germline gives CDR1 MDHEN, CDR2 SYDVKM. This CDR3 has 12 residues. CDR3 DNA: TGTGCCAGCAGTTTCTCTTTGGATACGCAGTATTTT. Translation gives CASSFSLDTQYF.

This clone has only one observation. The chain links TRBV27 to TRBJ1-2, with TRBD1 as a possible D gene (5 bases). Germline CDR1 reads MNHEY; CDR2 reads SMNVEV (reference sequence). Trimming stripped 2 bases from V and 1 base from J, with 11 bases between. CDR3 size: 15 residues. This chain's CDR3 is CASSLSGALNYGYTF. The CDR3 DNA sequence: TGTGCCAGCAGTTTAAGCGGGGCGCTTAACTATGGCTACACCTTC.

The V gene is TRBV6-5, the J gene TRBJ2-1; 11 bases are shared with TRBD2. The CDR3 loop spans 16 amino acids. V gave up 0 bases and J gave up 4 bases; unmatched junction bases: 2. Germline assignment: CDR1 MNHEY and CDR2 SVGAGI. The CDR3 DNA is TGTGCCAGCAGTTACTCGGGGACTAGCGGTTACAATGAGCAGTTCTTC. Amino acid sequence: CASSYSGTSGYNEQFF.

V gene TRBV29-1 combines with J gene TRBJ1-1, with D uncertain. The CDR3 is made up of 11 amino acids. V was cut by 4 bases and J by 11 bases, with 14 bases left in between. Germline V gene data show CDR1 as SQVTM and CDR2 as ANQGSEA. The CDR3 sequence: CSVVEDPHAFF. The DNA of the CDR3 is TGCAGCGTTGTAGAAGATCCTCATGCTTTCTTT.

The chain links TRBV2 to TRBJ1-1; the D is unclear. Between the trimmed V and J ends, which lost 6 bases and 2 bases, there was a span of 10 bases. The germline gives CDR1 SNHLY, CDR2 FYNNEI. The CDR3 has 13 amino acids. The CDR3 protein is CASRGSVNTEAFF. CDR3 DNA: TGTGCCAGCAGGGGATCTGTAAACACTGAAGCTTTCTTT.

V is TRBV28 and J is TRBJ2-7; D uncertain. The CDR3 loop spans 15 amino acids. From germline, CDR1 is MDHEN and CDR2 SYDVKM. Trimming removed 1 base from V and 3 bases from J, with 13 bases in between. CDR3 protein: CASSLYSQISYEQYF. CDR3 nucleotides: TGTGCCAGCAGTTTATATAGCCAAATAAGCTACGAGCAGTACTTC. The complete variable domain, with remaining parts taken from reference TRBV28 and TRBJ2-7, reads DVKVTQSSRYLVKRTGEKVFLECVQDMDHENMFWYRQDPGLGLRLIYFSYDVKMKEKGDIPEGYSVSREKKERFSLILESASTNQTSMYLCASSLYSQISYEQYFGPGTRLTVT.

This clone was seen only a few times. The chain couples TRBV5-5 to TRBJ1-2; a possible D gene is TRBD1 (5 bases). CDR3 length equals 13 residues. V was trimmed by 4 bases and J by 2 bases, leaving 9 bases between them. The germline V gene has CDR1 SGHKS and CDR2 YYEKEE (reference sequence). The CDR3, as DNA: TGTGCCAGCAGCCAACGACAGAACTATGGCTACACCTTC. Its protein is CASSQRQNYGYTF.

The CDR3 spells CASSPSMAQTQYF. The CDR3 DNA is TGTGCCAGCAGCCCCAGTATGGCACAGACCCAGTACTTC. The V call is TRBV7-9, the J call TRBJ2-5, with no clear D. This CDR3 comprises 13 residues. V was trimmed by 5 bases and J by 6 bases, leaving 13 bases between them. Germline V lookup: CDR1 SEHNR, CDR2 FQNEAQ (reference sequence).

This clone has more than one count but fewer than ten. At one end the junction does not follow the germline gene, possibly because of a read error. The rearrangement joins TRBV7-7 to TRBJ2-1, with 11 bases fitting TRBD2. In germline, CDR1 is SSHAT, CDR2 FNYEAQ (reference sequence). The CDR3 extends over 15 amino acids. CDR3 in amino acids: CASSRRLAGRDEQFF. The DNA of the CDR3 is TGTGCTAGCAGCCGGAGACTAGCGGGAAGGGATGAGCAGTTCTTC.

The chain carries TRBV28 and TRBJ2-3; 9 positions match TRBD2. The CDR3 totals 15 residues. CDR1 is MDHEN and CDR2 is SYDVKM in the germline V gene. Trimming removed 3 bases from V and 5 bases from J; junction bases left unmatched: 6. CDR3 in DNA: TGTGCCAGCAGTTTGACTAGCGGTATGGTAGATACGCAGTATTTT. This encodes CASSLTSGMVDTQYF.